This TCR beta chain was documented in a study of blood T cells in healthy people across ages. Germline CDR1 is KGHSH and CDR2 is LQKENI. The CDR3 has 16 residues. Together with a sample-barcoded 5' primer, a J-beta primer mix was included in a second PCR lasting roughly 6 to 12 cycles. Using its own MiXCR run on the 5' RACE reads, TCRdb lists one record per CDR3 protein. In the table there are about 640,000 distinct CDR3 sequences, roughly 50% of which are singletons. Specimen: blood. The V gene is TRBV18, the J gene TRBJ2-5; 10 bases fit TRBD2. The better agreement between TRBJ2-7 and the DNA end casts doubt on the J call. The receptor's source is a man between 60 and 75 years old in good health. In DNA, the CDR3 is TGTGCCAGCTCACCAAGCGGGGGGGCCGCAAACTACGAGCAGTACTTC. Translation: CASSPSGGAANYEQYF.